The 28 T cell receptor beta chains presented below share a single source sample, sequenced in a study of T cell responses to AZD1222 COVID-19 vaccine. Assay: immunoSEQ multiplex PCR; the TCRdb copy retains only in-frame clones and omits some. Seen here are more than 65,000 clones, roughly 85% observed once, and the top ten hold nearly 25%. The sample consisted of peripheral blood, taken 28 days after the second AZD1222 dose. Receptors were obtained from an adult who received the AZD1222 COVID-19 vaccine.

This chain joins TRBV6-1 and TRBJ1-5; D is possibly TRBD1 (6 bases). V was trimmed by 1 base and J by 5 bases, leaving 9 bases between them. This CDR3 region has 14 residues. Germline values: CDR1 MNHNS, CDR2 SASEGT. The CDR3 sequence is CASSEVRGYQPQHF. The CDR3 region has the DNA TGTGCCAGCAGTGAAGTTAGGGGGTATCAGCCCCAGCATTTT.

V gene TRBV15 combines with J gene TRBJ2-1; 9 bases fit TRBD1. CDR1 and CDR2 (germline): LNHNV, YYDKDF (reference sequence). V lost 0 bases, J lost 5 bases, and 11 bases stayed unmatched. There are 18 residues in the CDR3. The CDR3 loop reads CATSREGQGRARHNEQFF. CDR3 nucleotides: TGTGCCACCAGCAGAGAGGGACAGGGCCGTGCGAGACACAATGAGCAGTTCTTC.

This chain connects TRBV28 to TRBJ1-1; tentatively, D is TRBD1 (6 bases). Trimming pared 7 bases from V and 13 bases from J, leaving 16 bases between. This CDR3 is 11 amino acids long. Germline-derived CDR1 and CDR2 are MDHEN and SYDVKM. CDR3 DNA sequence: TGTGCCAGCACCCTCGGGACACAAGATTTCTTT. Protein sequence: CASTLGTQDFF.

This clone was seen only once. This chain joins TRBV7-9 and TRBJ1-2; D possibly corresponds to TRBD1 (6 bases). Trimming left V 6 bases short and J 6 bases short, with 14 bases between. The CDR3 is 13 amino acids. Germline CDR1 reads SEHNR; CDR2 reads FQNEAQ (reference sequence). The CDR3 spells CASSFNRDDGYTF. The CDR3 bases are TGTGCCAGCAGTTTCAACAGGGATGATGGCTACACCTTC.

This rearrangement joins TRBV5-4 to TRBJ2-1; 9 positions agree with TRBD2. Germline assignment: CDR1 SGHNT and CDR2 YYREEE (reference sequence). V shed 4 bases and J 5 bases; nucleotides not matched to a gene: 10. This CDR3 region has 16 residues. DNA of the CDR3: TGTGCCAGCAGCCAAGGAATGGCGGGGGGGCACAATGAGCAGTTCTTC. Protein: CASSQGMAGGHNEQFF.

The V gene is TRBV5-4, the J gene TRBJ2-5; D is ambiguous. The V and J ends lost 1 base and 4 bases respectively, with 8 bases between them. Germline V gives CDR1 SGHNT, CDR2 YYREEE (reference sequence). The CDR3 consists of 13 residues. CDR3 sequence reads: CASSLWGRETQYF. DNA for the CDR3: TGTGCCAGCAGCTTGTGGGGTAGAGAGACCCAGTACTTC.

The chain uses TRBV2 and TRBJ1-5; TRBD1 aligns across 7 bases. Looked up from germline, CDR1 is SNHLY and CDR2 is FYNNEI. The V gene end was trimmed by 5 bases and the J gene end by 3 bases; junction bases not matched to a gene: 10. The CDR3 is 16 amino acids. The CDR3, as DNA: TGTGCCAGCAGTTCCTTTCCGGGACAGCTCAATCAGCCCCAGCATTTT. This gives the protein CASSSFPGQLNQPQHF.

This chain joins TRBV6-5 and TRBJ1-1; weak D call: TRBD1 (5 bases). The CDR3 has 15 residues. Germline-derived CDR1 and CDR2 are MNHEY and SVGAGI. V dropped 7 bases and J dropped 1 base, with 16 bases sitting between them. The CDR3 spells CASKTSGTANTEAFF. The CDR3 region has the DNA TGTGCCAGCAAGACCTCCGGGACGGCGAACACTGAAGCTTTCTTT.

The table lists this clone with a few counts. The chain joins TRBV5-6 to TRBJ2-2; 8 positions match TRBD1. Germline loops: CDR1 SGHDT, CDR2 YYEEEE. Trimming cost V 2 bases and J 0 bases; bases outside gene matches: 3. The CDR3 has 16 amino acids. In nucleotides, the CDR3 is TGTGCCAGCAGCTTACAACAGGGGGCGAACACCGGGGAGCTGTTTTTT. This gives the protein CASSLQQGANTGELFF. Variable domain in full (rest from reference TRBV5-6 and TRBJ2-2): DAGVTQSPTHLIKTRGQQVTLRCSPKSGHDTVSWYQQALGQGPQFIFQYYEEEERQRGNFPDRFSGHQFPNYSSELNVNALLLGDSALYLCASSLQQGANTGELFFGEGSRLTVL.

V is TRBV7-9 and J is TRBJ1-1, with D uncertain. CDR1 is SEHNR and CDR2 is FQNEAQ in the germline V gene (reference sequence). The CDR3 is made up of 11 amino acids. Trimming cost V 2 bases and J 6 bases, with 4 bases left between them. CDR3: CASSLIPEAFF. CDR3 DNA sequence: TGTGCCAGCAGCTTAATACCTGAAGCTTTCTTT. The full variable domain, with the rest looked up from reference TRBV7-9 and TRBJ1-1, is DTGVSQNPRHKITKRGQNVTFRCDPISEHNRLYWYRQTLGQGPEFLTYFQNEAQLEKSRLLSDRFSAERPKGSFSTLEIQRTEQGDSAMYLCASSLIPEAFFGQGTRLTVV.

The chain has TRBV30 and TRBJ2-7; D could derive from TRBD1 or TRBD2 (5 bases each). The V and J ends lost 5 bases and 3 bases respectively, with 17 bases between them. Germline assignment: CDR1 GTSNPN and CDR2 SVGIG (reference sequence). The CDR3 contains 14 residues. The CDR3, as DNA: TGTGCCTGGGGCTCCGGGACCGGACTCTACGAGCAGTACTTC. The encoded protein is CAWGSGTGLYEQYF.

This chain connects TRBV6-5 to TRBJ1-5, with D possibly matching TRBD1 (5 bases). Germline-derived CDR1 and CDR2 are MNHEY and SVGAGI. V gave up 3 bases and J gave up 5 bases, with 14 bases separating them. The CDR3 has 15 residues. The CDR3 sequence is CASSYSGWGDQPQHF. The CDR3 DNA is TGTGCCAGCAGTTATTCAGGGTGGGGGGATCAGCCCCAGCATTTT.

The gene calls are TRBV19 and TRBJ1-5; D is undetermined. Germline V CDR1 and CDR2: LNHDA, SQIVND (reference sequence). Trimming cost V 1 base and J 4 bases, with 2 bases left between them. The CDR3 consists of 12 residues. The CDR3 loop is CASSIVNQPQHF. DNA for the CDR3: TGTGCCAGTAGTATAGTAAATCAGCCCCAGCATTTT.

This clone was recorded once. The chain is built from TRBV30 and TRBJ1-3; D gene uncertain. The CDR3 loop spans 12 amino acids. Deletions cut 3 bases from V and 0 bases from J, with 3 bases between. The germline CDR1 and CDR2 sequences are GTSNPN and SVGIG (reference sequence). This CDR3 is CAWRGSGNTIYF. CDR3 bases: TGTGCCTGGAGGGGCTCTGGAAACACCATATATTTT.

The chain links TRBV11-3 to TRBJ2-1, with 9 bases matching TRBD2. The V segment lost 3 bases and the J segment 5 bases; nucleotides outside the gene matches: 8. The germline CDR1 and CDR2 sequences are SGHNT and YENEEA. The CDR3 contains 16 residues. The CDR3 reads CASSFVLRGGNNEQFF. Written as DNA, the CDR3 is TGTGCCAGCAGCTTCGTTTTGCGGGGGGGAAACAATGAGCAGTTCTTC.

The V gene is TRBV11-2, the J gene TRBJ2-3; 7 bases match TRBD2. After removal of 1 base from V and 6 bases from J, the junction contained 7 bases not matched to a gene. This CDR3 contains 15 residues. Looked up from germline, CDR1 is SGHAT and CDR2 is FQNNGV. CDR3 sequence: CASSLGGGSTDTQYF. The CDR3 DNA is TGTGCCAGCAGCTTAGGCGGGGGATCAACGGATACGCAGTATTTT.

This chain joins TRBV19 and TRBJ2-1, with 10 bases identical to TRBD1. The CDR3 is 15 residues long. Germline lookup yields CDR1 LNHDA and CDR2 SQIVND (reference sequence). V trimming: 3 bases; J trimming: 6 bases; junction bases outside the gene matches: 5. The CDR3 is CASSISGTGVNEQFF. The CDR3 region has the DNA TGTGCCAGTAGTATTTCCGGGACAGGGGTCAATGAGCAGTTCTTC.

This clone was observed a few times. The CDR3 DNA is TGTGCCAGCAGCTGGGGCCCGGGGAGACCGGAGACCCAGTACTTC. This sequence encodes CASSWGPGRPETQYF. The chain recombines TRBV11-1 with TRBJ2-5, with D perhaps matching TRBD1 or TRBD2 (5 bases each). Germline CDR1 SGHAT, CDR2 FQDESV (reference sequence). This CDR3 comprises 15 residues. V was cut by 4 bases and J by 5 bases, with 17 bases left in between.

V is TRBV7-8 and J is TRBJ1-4; D unresolved. The CDR3 runs 13 residues. The V end was cut by 2 bases, the J end by 8 bases, with 9 bases between. CDR1 is SGHVS, CDR2 FQNEAQ, per germline. The CDR3: CASSLSENEKLFF. CDR3 nucleotide sequence: TGTGCCAGCAGCTTATCTGAGAACGAAAAACTGTTTTTT.

The J gene is TRBJ2-1, the V gene TRBV5-6; 10 positions agree with TRBD2. Germline CDR1 SGHDT, CDR2 YYEEEE. The trim removed 5 bases at V and 7 bases at J, leaving 15 bases unmatched. CDR3 size: 17 residues. As DNA, the CDR3 is TGTGCCAGCAGACTAGGACTAGCGGACCGAGGTGGGAATGAGCAGTTCTTC. It specifies CASRLGLADRGGNEQFF.

V gene TRBV15 combines with J gene TRBJ1-3, with D maybe TRBD1 (6 bases). The CDR3 extends over 17 amino acids. V was pared by 2 bases and J by 1 base, with 15 bases between. CDR1 and CDR2 (germline): LNHNV, YYDKDF (reference sequence). CDR3 nucleotide sequence: TGTGCCACCAGCAGAACCGGGACACCCACGTCTGGAAACACCATATATTTT. Translation: CATSRTGTPTSGNTIYF.

This rearrangement joins TRBV29-1 to TRBJ2-5, with TRBD1 as a possible D gene (5 bases). The CDR3 runs 12 residues. Germline CDR1 reads SQVTM; CDR2 reads ANQGSEA. V lost 4 bases and J 3 bases, leaving 9 bases between the germline ends. CDR3 nucleotides: TGCAGCGTTGGTTTAGGGGAAGAGACCCAGTACTTC. This codes for CSVGLGEETQYF. Full variable domain (rest looked up from reference TRBV29-1 and TRBJ2-5): SAVISQKPSRDICQRGTSLTIQCQVDSQVTMMFWYRQQPGQSLTLIATANQGSEATYESGFVIDKFPISRPNLTFSTLTVSNMSPEDSSIYLCSVGLGEETQYFGPGTRLLVL.

The chain recombines TRBV4-1 with TRBJ1-5; no clear D gene. This CDR3 is 15 amino acids long. Germline V gene lookup returns CDR1 MGHRA and CDR2 YSYEKL. V was pared by 0 bases and J by 5 bases, with 11 bases between. The CDR3 region is CASSQDREGYQPQHF. The CDR3 DNA sequence: TGCGCCAGCAGCCAAGATCGGGAGGGCTATCAGCCCCAGCATTTT.

The V gene is TRBV5-6, the J gene TRBJ2-7; D perhaps matches TRBD1 (5 bases). Germline CDR1 and CDR2: SGHDT and YYEEEE. The CDR3 contains 16 residues. The V gene lost 2 bases and the J gene lost 3 bases, with 18 bases spanning the gap. The CDR3 region has the DNA TGTGCCAGCAGCTTAGAATCTGACAGCTATTACTACGAGCAGTACTTC. Protein: CASSLESDSYYYEQYF.

This clone has only a few counts. This chain joins TRBV30 and TRBJ1-1; D is possibly TRBD1 (6 bases). V was cut by 3 bases and J by 2 bases, with 10 bases left in between. The CDR3 has 13 residues. The germline CDR1 and CDR2 sequences are GTSNPN and SVGIG (reference sequence). CDR3 nucleotides: TGTGCCTGGAGGCAGGGGTTCAACACTGAAGCTTTCTTT. This gives the protein CAWRQGFNTEAFF.

The chain carries TRBV3-1 (or the pseudogene TRBV3-2) and TRBJ2-2; D is unclear. Trimming stripped 7 bases from V and 3 bases from J, with 9 bases between. The germline V gene encodes CDR1 LGHDT and CDR2 YNNKEL (reference sequence). This CDR3 comprises 13 residues. CDR3 protein: CASMHRDTGELFF. The DNA of the CDR3 is TGTGCCAGCATGCACAGAGACACCGGGGAGCTGTTTTTT.

V and J are TRBV6-1 and TRBJ2-1; D not certain. V was shortened by 3 bases and J by 9 bases, with 12 bases between the two germline ends. Germline V gene data show CDR1 as MNHNS and CDR2 as SASEGT. The CDR3 is made up of 13 amino acids. CDR3 loop: CASSEVTVVEQFF. CDR3 nucleotides: TGTGCCAGCAGTGAGGTGACTGTCGTTGAGCAGTTCTTC.

The chain carries TRBV5-4 and TRBJ1-1, with no clear D. Trimming cost V 7 bases and J 4 bases, with 17 bases left between them. Per the germline V gene, CDR1 is SGHNT and CDR2 is YYREEE (reference sequence). The CDR3 loop spans 14 amino acids. This CDR3 is CASFLGLGVTEAFF. The CDR3 DNA sequence: TGTGCCAGCTTCCTGGGGTTAGGTGTCACTGAAGCTTTCTTT.